Reported below is one T cell receptor (beta chain). V lost 2 bases and J lost 3, with 10 bases in between. CDR3 length: 14 amino acids. The germline V gene encodes CDR1 DFQATT and CDR2 SNEGSKA (reference sequence). This record comes from a study of T-cell reconstitution after alpha-beta-depleted transplantation in children. For TCRbeta, the library was prepared with unique molecular identifiers. TCRdb recomputed calls from the PCR reads with MiXCR, one row per CDR3 protein. The data hold fewer than 1 million distinct CDR3 sequences, with 16% observed a single time. The clonotype originates from a male patient between 5 and 17 years old who had a stem cell transplant for acute lymphoblastic leukemia, so the T cells may come from the graft donor. The J gene is TRBJ2-2, the V gene TRBV20-1, with a possible D match to TRBD1 (6 bases). Sequences were derived from PBMCs, mostly from graft donor cells, sampled 360 days after TCRalphabeta/CD19-depleted stem cell transplant. The CDR3 loop reads CSARKDRDTGELFF. In DNA form, the CDR3 reads TGCAGTGCTAGAAAGGACAGAGACACCGGGGAGCTGTTTTTT.